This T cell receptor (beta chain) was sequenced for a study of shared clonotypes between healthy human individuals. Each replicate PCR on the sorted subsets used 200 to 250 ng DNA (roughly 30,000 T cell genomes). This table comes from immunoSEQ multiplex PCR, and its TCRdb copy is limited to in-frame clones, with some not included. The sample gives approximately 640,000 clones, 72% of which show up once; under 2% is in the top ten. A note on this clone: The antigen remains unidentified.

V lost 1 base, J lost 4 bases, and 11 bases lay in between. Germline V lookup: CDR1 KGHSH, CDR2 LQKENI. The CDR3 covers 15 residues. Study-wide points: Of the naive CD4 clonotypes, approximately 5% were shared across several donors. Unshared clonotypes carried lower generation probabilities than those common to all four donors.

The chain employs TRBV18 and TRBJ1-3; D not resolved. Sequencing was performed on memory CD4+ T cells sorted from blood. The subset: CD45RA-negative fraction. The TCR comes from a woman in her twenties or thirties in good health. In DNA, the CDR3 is TGTGCCAGCTCACCACTCCGGGTGGACGGAAACACCATATATTTT. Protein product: CASSPLRVDGNTIYF.